A selection of T cell receptor beta chains follows, all from one sample in a study of T cell repertoires in cytomegalovirus infection. TCRdb recomputed calls from the reads with MiXCR, one row per CDR3 protein. The sample has more than 650,000 distinct CDR3 sequences; 35% are singletons. Sample: PBMCs. These receptors were collected from a human donor in good health (CMV status not recorded). Some clones in this sample may be carry-over from other donors' samples. CDR3s leave out the opening cysteine and the closing phenylalanine or tryptophan.

TRBV27	TRBJ1-6	ASRLTRRGTETSSYNSPLH
TRBV14	TRBJ1-1	ASSLGPGARSTEAF
TRBV7-9	TRBJ1-1	ASRQGQGEAEAF
TRBV7-9	TRBJ2-7	ASSPRDNTYEQY
TRBV6-1	TRBJ1-2	ASTPTRDRVYGYT
TRBV3-1	TRBJ2-1	ASSQALAGVRLYNEQF
TRBV7-2	TRBJ2-6	ASSPSSPGANVLT
TRBV28	TRBJ1-2	VSGDPNVQGTYGYT
TRBV24-1	TRBJ2-3	ATSDQGVPLTDTQY
TRBV7-6	TRBJ1-2	ASHGLGPLSGYT
TRBV12-3/TRBV12-4	TRBJ1-5	ASSRQGAYSNQPQH
TRBV7-9	TRBJ2-7	ASSFDRGYEQY